Shown below are 18 T cell receptor beta chains from a single sample sequenced in a study of OX40 agonist ivuxolimab in advanced cancers. Clones were sequenced by immunoSEQ multiplex PCR, and TCRdb holds only the in-frame ones, with some missing. The sample holds around 18,000 clones; approximately 77% are singletons and the top ten take roughly 22%. The starting material was CD4+ or CD8+ T cells sorted from blood, obtained in a trial of the OX40 agonist ivuxolimab. The receptors derive from an adult with an advanced solid tumor such as melanoma, head and neck, liver or kidney cancer.

The chain is built from TRBV30 and TRBJ1-3; TRBD1 might be the D (5 bases). Trimming left V 1 base short and J 0 bases short, with 19 bases between. This CDR3 has 18 amino acids. Germline loops: CDR1 GTSNPN, CDR2 SVGIG (reference sequence). CDR3 in amino acids: CAWSGGLGSSSSGNTIYF. The CDR3 DNA is TGTGCCTGGAGTGGGGGGTTAGGCTCTTCATCCTCTGGAAACACCATATATTTT.

The J gene is TRBJ2-3, the V gene TRBV28, with TRBD2 matching over 7 bases. Germline V gene lookup returns CDR1 MDHEN and CDR2 SYDVKM. After removal of 5 bases from V and 3 bases from J, the junction contained 5 bases not matched to a gene. CDR3 length equals 14 residues. CDR3 sequence reads: CASSRGERTDTQYF. DNA for the CDR3: TGTGCCAGCAGTCGGGGGGAAAGAACAGATACGCAGTATTTT.

V and J are TRBV7-6 and TRBJ2-1; weak D call: TRBD2 (5 bases). The germline CDR1 and CDR2 sequences are SGHVS and FNYEAQ. V lost 8 bases, J lost 8 bases, and 16 bases lay in between. This CDR3 is 13 amino acids long. Here the CDR3 DNA reads TGTGCCAGCTCCCTAATGGGGAGCTATGAGCAGTTCTTC. As protein: CASSLMGSYEQFF.

The V and J genes are TRBV6-6 and TRBJ2-7, with D perhaps TRBD1 (5 bases). The germline gives CDR1 MNHNY, CDR2 SVGAGI (reference sequence). Trimming removed 2 bases from V and 0 bases from J, with 11 bases in between. This CDR3 region has 15 residues. CDR3 nucleotide sequence: TGTGCCAGCAGTTACATAGCCGACAGCTCCTACGAGCAGTACTTC. This sequence encodes CASSYIADSSYEQYF.

This chain uses TRBV5-8 with TRBJ2-1; possible D gene TRBD2, 5 bases. The CDR3 totals 17 residues. Germline V gene lookup returns CDR1 SGHTS and CDR2 YDEGEE. Trimming shortened V by 0 bases and J by 3 bases, and 16 bases separated the two germline ends. CDR3 in DNA: TGTGCCAGCAGCTTGGGATGGACTTTAGACTACTACAATGAGCAGTTCTTC. This encodes CASSLGWTLDYYNEQFF.

This clone was recorded only once. J is TRBJ2-1 and V is TRBV5-1; the match to TRBD1 covers 7 bases. The ends lost 4 bases at V and 3 bases at J; junction bases unmatched: 10. The germline V gene encodes CDR1 SGHRS and CDR2 YFSETQ. The CDR3 contains 16 residues. CDR3 in DNA: TGCGCCAGCAGCACCCGGACAGGACCTAACTACAATGAGCAGTTCTTC. Residues: CASSTRTGPNYNEQFF.

This chain connects TRBV6-1 to TRBJ2-7, with 9 bases aligning to TRBD2. This CDR3 has 15 amino acids. Germline CDR1 is MNHNS and CDR2 is SASEGT. Losses at the gene ends were 4 bases for V and 3 bases for J; bases not matched to a gene: 7. CDR3 bases: TGTGCCAGCAGTGCCGGACGTAGCGGGGGCTACGAGCAGTACTTC. It yields the protein CASSAGRSGGYEQYF.

The chain uses TRBV5-5 and TRBJ1-1; 8 positions agree with TRBD1. This CDR3 spans 14 amino acids. V lost 3 bases, J lost 9 bases, and 10 bases stayed unmatched. CDR1 and CDR2 (germline): SGHKS, YYEKEE (reference sequence). This CDR3 is CASSYESRGRKAFF. The CDR3 coding sequence is TGTGCCAGCAGCTACGAAAGCAGGGGGCGGAAAGCTTTCTTT. Complete variable domain (other parts from reference TRBV5-5 and TRBJ1-1): DAGVTQSPTHLIKTRGQQVTLRCSPISGHKSVSWYQQVLGQGPQFIFQYYEKEERGRGNFPDRFSARQFPNYSSELNVNALLLGDSALYLCASSYESRGRKAFFGQGTRLTVV.

This clone was seen only a few times. CDR3 sequence reads: CASRTDQPQHF. The CDR3 bases are TGCGCCAGCAGGACAGATCAGCCCCAGCATTTT. This chain links TRBV10-1 with TRBJ1-5, with a weak D call TRBD1 (5 bases). The V and J ends lost 6 bases and 5 bases respectively, with 5 bases between them. The CDR3 spans 11 residues. Germline V lookup: CDR1 WNHNN, CDR2 SYGVQD (reference sequence).

This clone was seen a single time. The CDR3 is CASSQRQGASEQFF. The CDR3 region has the DNA TGCGCCAGCAGCCAGAGACAGGGGGCGAGTGAGCAGTTCTTC. The rearrangement uses TRBV4-3 and TRBJ2-1, with 10 bases matching TRBD1. V gave up 3 bases and J gave up 9 bases; unmatched junction bases: 5. This CDR3 has 14 residues. CDR1 and CDR2 (germline): LGHNA, YSLEER.

This clone appeared a single time. V and J are TRBV5-1 and TRBJ2-7; TRBD1 agrees at 8 bases. Germline V gives CDR1 SGHRS, CDR2 YFSETQ. V lost 2 bases, J lost 4 bases, and 8 bases stayed unmatched. The CDR3 totals 15 residues. Here the CDR3 DNA reads TGCGCCAGCAGCTTCCTCGGGACAGGCGATTACGAGCAGTACTTC. It is translated as CASSFLGTGDYEQYF.

This clone was seen only a few times. This chain uses TRBV5-6 with TRBJ2-7; D is ambiguous. In germline, CDR1 is SGHDT, CDR2 YYEEEE. The CDR3 spans 13 residues. The V and J ends lost 5 bases and 3 bases respectively, with 12 bases between them. In DNA form, the CDR3 reads TGTGCCAGCAGTCCTGAGGACGGCTACGAGCAGTACTTC. As protein: CASSPEDGYEQYF.

This clone has a single count. The chain employs TRBV6-1 and TRBJ2-5, with 15 bases that match TRBD2. The CDR3 has 15 amino acids. With V trimmed by 4 bases and J by 4 bases, 1 base remained unmatched. From germline, CDR1 is MNHNS and CDR2 SASEGT. Here the CDR3 reads CASSGTSGGAETQYF. CDR3 DNA sequence: TGTGCCAGCAGTGGGACTAGCGGGGGGGCAGAGACCCAGTACTTC.

The V call is TRBV29-1, the J call TRBJ1-2, with TRBD1 identical over 7 bases. CDR1 SQVTM and CDR2 ANQGSEA come from the germline V gene. CDR3 length: 13 amino acids. V lost 6 bases and J lost 4; bases outside the gene matches: 8. The DNA for the CDR3 is TGCAGCGTCCGGGACAGCGAAATCTATGGCTACACCTTC. Its translation: CSVRDSEIYGYTF.

Only one count was recorded for this clone. For the CDR3, the DNA is TGTGCCAGCAGCTCACCTCGACAGGGGCTTGGCGAAGCTTTCTTT. This translates into CASSSPRQGLGEAFF. The chain employs TRBV7-9 and TRBJ1-1; the match to TRBD1 covers 8 bases. Looked up from germline, CDR1 is SEHNR and CDR2 is FQNEAQ (reference sequence). There are 15 residues in the CDR3. Trimming took 4 bases from V and 8 from J; bases not matched to a gene: 12.

The chain recombines TRBV9 with TRBJ2-7, with D perhaps matching TRBD2 (6 bases). Trimming left V 5 bases short and J 1 base short, with 13 bases between. Germline V gives CDR1 SGDLS, CDR2 YYNGEE. This CDR3 spans 14 amino acids. In DNA, the CDR3 is TGTGCCAGCAGTGGTGGACTATCGTCCTACGAGCAGTACTTC. It codes for CASSGGLSSYEQYF.

This rearrangement joins TRBV30 to TRBJ2-7; D ambiguous. The length of the CDR3 is 13 residues. Germline V CDR1 and CDR2: GTSNPN, SVGIG (reference sequence). V shed 1 base and J shed 6 bases, with 13 bases lying between them. The CDR3 sequence: CAWSGRPWSEQYF. DNA of the CDR3: TGTGCCTGGAGTGGCCGCCCTTGGAGCGAGCAGTACTTC.

The chain carries TRBV30 and TRBJ2-3; the match to TRBD2 covers 7 bases. The length of the CDR3 is 14 residues. Germline CDR1 reads GTSNPN; CDR2 reads SVGIG (reference sequence). V shed 3 bases and J 1 base; nucleotides not matched to a gene: 4. This chain's CDR3 is CAWSAGVGTDTQYF. CDR3 nucleotide sequence: TGTGCCTGGAGCGCGGGGGTTGGCACAGATACGCAGTATTTT.